The 30 T cell receptor beta chains below come from one sample, sequenced in a study of a mutant IDH1 vaccine in newly diagnosed glioma. Noted time point: week 35, safety follow-up. In every dose of vaccine, 300 ug of mutant IDH1 20-mer peptide was given alongside topical imiquimod. For these TCRs, the target antigens are not known. The repertoire was sequenced with immunoSEQ multiplex PCR; TCRdb's copy has only in-frame clones and lacks some. Seen here are about 69,000 clones, about 87% observed once, and the top ten hold approximately 2%. Sequenced here: PBMCs, sampled from a glioma patient whose treatment included an IDH1 peptide vaccine. The receptors stem from a man younger than 40 with glioma.

This chain uses TRBV12-5 with TRBJ2-7, with unresolved D. V lost 2 bases, J lost 6 bases, and 11 bases lay in between. Germline CDR1 LGHNT, CDR2 FRNRAP. CDR3 length: 13 amino acids. CDR3 sequence: CASGLWGLGEQYF. The CDR3 coding sequence is TGTGCTAGTGGTTTGTGGGGTTTGGGCGAGCAGTACTTC.

This clone has only a few counts. The rearrangement links TRBV4-2 to TRBJ1-2, with D possibly being TRBD1 (5 bases). The CDR3 totals 15 residues. Germline V lookup: CDR1 LGHNA, CDR2 YNFKEQ. Trimming removed 3 bases from V and 4 bases from J, with 15 bases in between. In nucleotides, the CDR3 is TGTGCCAGCAGCCAGGGTTCGGGGACGAGCTATGGCTACACCTTC. Protein sequence: CASSQGSGTSYGYTF.

About this clone itself: The identical CDR3 is also encoded by other nucleotide sequences in the sample. The chain couples TRBV19 to TRBJ2-7; D is undetermined. CDR3 length: 13 residues. V gave up 3 bases and J gave up 1 base, with 7 bases separating them. Germline V lookup: CDR1 LNHDA, CDR2 SQIVND (reference sequence). The CDR3 region is CASSIGRSYEQYF. The CDR3 region has the DNA TGTGCCAGTAGTATTGGACGGTCCTACGAGCAGTACTTC. Drawing the rest from reference TRBV19 and TRBJ2-7, the complete variable domain is DGGITQSPKYLFRKEGQNVTLSCEQNLNHDAMYWYRQDPGQGLRLIYYSQIVNDFQKGDIAEGYSVSREKKESFPLTVTSAQKNPTAFYLCASSIGRSYEQYFGPGTRLTVT.

This clone was seen a handful of times. The J gene is TRBJ1-1, the V gene TRBV11-2; D remains ambiguous. CDR1 is SGHAT, CDR2 FQNNGV, per germline. The germline V and J ends were trimmed by 5 bases and 9 bases, with 10 bases remaining between them. The CDR3 has 11 residues. Written as DNA, the CDR3 is TGTGCCAGCAGCCCAAACCTAAAAGCTTTCTTT. This sequence encodes CASSPNLKAFF.

The rearrangement joins TRBV5-1 to TRBJ2-1; 8 bases line up with TRBD1. The length of the CDR3 is 15 residues. V shed 4 bases and J 8 bases; nucleotides not matched to a gene: 11. Per germline, CDR1 SGHRS and CDR2 YFSETQ. The CDR3 region has the DNA TGCGCCAGCAGCCCGGGACAGGTGGGTTTTGATGAGCAGTTCTTC. This gives the protein CASSPGQVGFDEQFF.

The chain has TRBV6-5 and TRBJ1-1, with D possibly being TRBD1 (6 bases). The CDR3 is made up of 14 amino acids. V shed 5 bases and J shed 6 bases, with 16 bases lying between them. CDR1 is MNHEY and CDR2 is SVGAGI in the germline V gene. The CDR3 here is CASSLTGTSPEAFF. CDR3 nucleotides: TGTGCCAGCAGTCTTACCGGGACAAGCCCTGAAGCTTTCTTT.

The rearrangement uses TRBV30 and TRBJ2-1; tentatively, D is TRBD1 or TRBD2 (5 bases each). This CDR3 spans 13 amino acids. The germline CDR1 and CDR2 sequences are GTSNPN and SVGIG (reference sequence). With 4 bases removed from V and 6 bases from J, the gap between germline ends came to 13 bases. CDR3 region: CAWMGPSSNEQFF. Here the CDR3 DNA reads TGTGCCTGGATGGGGCCTAGCTCCAATGAGCAGTTCTTC.

A few counts support this clone. The chain links TRBV30 to TRBJ1-5; D call uncertain. Trimming shortened V by 4 bases and J by 9 bases, and 13 bases separated the two germline ends. The CDR3 totals 12 residues. CDR1 and CDR2 (germline): GTSNPN, SVGIG (reference sequence). This chain's CDR3 is CAWNRVDGPQHF. As DNA, the CDR3 is TGTGCCTGGAATAGAGTGGATGGGCCCCAGCATTTT.

This clone was seen a handful of times. The J gene is TRBJ2-3, the V gene TRBV9; the D gene is possibly TRBD1 (5 bases). The CDR3 is 15 amino acids. Germline V CDR1 and CDR2: SGDLS, YYNGEE. Trimming left V 6 bases short and J 0 bases short, with 14 bases between. The CDR3 DNA sequence: TGTGCCAGCACCTCACGCGACAGCAGCACAGATACGCAGTATTTT. Translation gives CASTSRDSSTDTQYF.

The CDR3: CAFETGVLNYGYTF. For the CDR3, the DNA is TGTGCCTTCGAAACTGGGGTTCTGAACTATGGCTACACCTTC. The V gene is TRBV30, the J gene TRBJ1-2; no firm D call. V lost 7 bases to trimming and J lost 2 bases, with 17 bases between them. The CDR3 has 14 amino acids. Germline loops: CDR1 GTSNPN, CDR2 SVGIG (reference sequence).

The chain carries TRBV4-3 and TRBJ2-3; 7 positions agree with TRBD2. The junction had 4 bases not matched to a gene; V was cut back by 4 bases and J by 3 bases. From germline, CDR1 is LGHNA and CDR2 YSLEER. This CDR3 is 14 amino acids long. CDR3 bases: TGCGCCAGCAGCCTAACCGGGAGGACAGATACGCAGTATTTT. As protein: CASSLTGRTDTQYF.

The chain couples TRBV5-1 to TRBJ2-3; D not resolved. Germline lookup yields CDR1 SGHRS and CDR2 YFSETQ. CDR3 length: 13 residues. V dropped 3 bases and J dropped 2 bases, with 7 bases sitting between them. This CDR3 is CASSSIPTDTQYF. The CDR3 DNA follows: TGCGCCAGCAGCTCCATACCCACAGATACGCAGTATTTT.

The J gene is TRBJ2-7, the V gene TRBV28; 9 positions match TRBD1. This CDR3 comprises 13 residues. The germline V gene has CDR1 MDHEN and CDR2 SYDVKM. Germline trimming cut 4 bases from V and 6 bases from J; bases unmatched to any gene: 4. The CDR3, as DNA: TGTGCCAGCAGTTCCTACAGGGGGCGCGAGCAGTACTTC. Translating it yields CASSSYRGREQYF.

The chain has TRBV30 and TRBJ2-5, with D perhaps matching TRBD2 (6 bases). The germline gives CDR1 GTSNPN, CDR2 SVGIG (reference sequence). The ends were cut back, 3 bases at V and 5 bases at J, with 13 bases in the middle. CDR3 size: 13 residues. The CDR3, as DNA: TGTGCCTGGAGCGGTGGAGGGCGGGAGACCCAGTACTTC. As protein: CAWSGGGRETQYF.

The chain has TRBV7-8 and TRBJ1-1; D ambiguous. V was pared by 2 bases and J by 5 bases, with 9 bases between. Germline CDR1 SGHVS, CDR2 FQNEAQ. The CDR3 consists of 13 residues. This CDR3 is CASSLNRGTEAFF. The CDR3 nucleotides are TGTGCCAGCAGCTTAAACCGGGGTACTGAAGCTTTCTTT.

The count of this clone is one. V is TRBV7-9 and J is TRBJ2-2; D is uncertain. The CDR3 runs 16 residues. V shed 1 base and J shed 4 bases, with 13 bases lying between them. Looked up from germline, CDR1 is SEHNR and CDR2 is FQNEAQ (reference sequence). The CDR3 protein is CASSLVGSPSTGELFF. The CDR3 nucleotides read TGTGCCAGCAGCTTAGTTGGGTCACCTAGCACCGGGGAGCTGTTTTTT.

J is TRBJ2-7 and V is TRBV6-5, with a weak D call TRBD2 (6 bases). The germline gives CDR1 MNHEY, CDR2 SVGAGI. Trimming cost V 6 bases and J 4 bases, with 19 bases left between them. There are 15 residues in the CDR3. The CDR3 nucleotides read TGTGCCAGCAGACTCGCGGGACGGGAAAGTTACGAGCAGTACTTC. Protein sequence: CASRLAGRESYEQYF.

The rearrangement uses TRBV13 and TRBJ1-1; D may be TRBD1 (6 bases). From germline, CDR1 is PRHDT and CDR2 FYEKMQ (reference sequence). This CDR3 has 16 amino acids. Trimming left V 8 bases short and J 4 bases short, with 23 bases between. As DNA, the CDR3 is TGTGCCAGCGGCCCAGTCCGGGGGCGAGGGGCCACTGAAGCTTTCTTT. It is translated as CASGPVRGRGATEAFF.

The chain carries TRBV7-3 and TRBJ2-7; D tentatively reads TRBD1 or TRBD2 (5 bases each). Per the germline V gene, CDR1 is SGHTA and CDR2 is FQGTGA. CDR3 length equals 15 residues. V was trimmed by 1 base and J by 0 bases, leaving 10 bases between them. As DNA, the CDR3 is TGTGCCAGCAGCTTAAGTGGGGGTAGCTCCTACGAGCAGTACTTC. It codes for CASSLSGGSSYEQYF.

CDR3 region: CASSLGTRQGAYEQYF. The DNA for the CDR3 is TGTGCCAGCAGCTTAGGTACCCGACAGGGGGCCTACGAGCAGTACTTC. V usage is TRBV11-2 and J usage is TRBJ2-5, with 9 bases matching TRBD1. The closer fit of TRBJ2-7 to the DNA end suggests the J call may be wrong. Germline lookup yields CDR1 SGHAT and CDR2 FQNNGV. The CDR3 covers 16 residues.

V and J are TRBV9 and TRBJ1-1, with D hard to call. V lost 1 base and J 5 bases, leaving 12 bases between the germline ends. The germline V gene has CDR1 SGDLS and CDR2 YYNGEE. The CDR3 is made up of 14 amino acids. The CDR3 DNA reads as TGTGCCAGCAGCGTATCGGCAATGGGTACTGAAGCTTTCTTT. This encodes CASSVSAMGTEAFF.

The gene calls are TRBV6-6 and TRBJ1-2; 8 nucleotides agree with TRBD1. The CDR3 runs 14 residues. V shed 6 bases and J 7 bases; nucleotides not matched to a gene: 10. Germline V gives CDR1 MNHNY, CDR2 SVGAGI (reference sequence). Here the CDR3 DNA reads TGTGCCAGCAGACCTGGACAGGGAGAGCGTGGCTACACCTTC. It is translated as CASRPGQGERGYTF.

The chain links TRBV28 to TRBJ1-5, with unresolved D. The CDR3 contains 15 residues. Germline V gene sequence: CDR1 MDHEN, CDR2 SYDVKM. The ends were cut back, 4 bases at V and 9 bases at J, with 19 bases in the middle. The CDR3 is CASSSLDGLRGPQHF. The CDR3 nucleotides are TGTGCCAGCAGTTCTCTGGACGGGCTTCGTGGGCCCCAGCATTTT.

Here the CDR3 reads CASSGRYSPLHF. The CDR3 coding sequence is TGTGCCAGCAGCGGCCGCTATTCACCCCTCCACTTT. The rearrangement links TRBV27 to TRBJ1-6; D remains ambiguous. V was shortened by 6 bases and J by 8 bases, with 8 bases between the two germline ends. The CDR3 is 12 residues long. CDR1 MNHEY and CDR2 SMNVEV come from the germline V gene (reference sequence).

The gene calls are TRBV6-1 and TRBJ1-4; no reliable D call. V lost 3 bases, J lost 6 bases, and 8 bases lay in between. Germline assignment: CDR1 MNHNS and CDR2 SASEGT. There are 13 residues in the CDR3. The CDR3 sequence: CASSEIRDEKLFF. CDR3 bases: TGTGCCAGCAGTGAGATTCGGGATGAAAAACTGTTTTTT.

This CDR3 reads CASVNRGLSSYEQYF. The CDR3 region has the DNA TGTGCCAGCGTCAACAGGGGGTTGAGCTCCTACGAGCAGTACTTC. The gene calls are TRBV6-7 and TRBJ2-7, with 8 bases that match TRBD1. TRBV6-7 is annotated as an ORF whose role is uncertain. The CDR3 spans 15 residues. V trimming: 8 bases; J trimming: 0 bases; junction bases outside the gene matches: 9.

The chain combines TRBV18 with TRBJ1-4; 8 nucleotides align to TRBD1. The trim removed 2 bases at V and 2 bases at J, leaving 1 base unmatched. From germline, CDR1 is KGHSH and CDR2 LQKENI. CDR3 length equals 15 residues. The CDR3 loop reads CASSPRQGTNEKLFF. The CDR3 DNA is TGTGCCAGCTCACCAAGACAGGGGACTAATGAAAAACTGTTTTTT.

The CDR3, as DNA: TGTGCCAGCAGTGAGCGGGGGGGCTCCTACAATGAGCAGTTCTTC. Its translation is CASSERGGSYNEQFF. The V gene is TRBV6-4, the J gene TRBJ2-1; 9 nucleotides agree with TRBD2. This CDR3 has 15 residues. Germline V CDR1 and CDR2: MRHNA, SNTAGT. J was trimmed by 0 bases and V by 3 bases; bases with no gene match: 0.

The V call is TRBV7-8, the J call TRBJ1-6; 8 bases agree with TRBD1. The ends lost 5 bases at V and 0 bases at J; junction bases unmatched: 6. Germline CDR1 is SGHVS and CDR2 is FQNEAQ. CDR3 size: 17 residues. The CDR3: CASSIWTGISYNSPLHF. The DNA for the CDR3 is TGTGCCAGCAGCATATGGACAGGGATCTCCTATAATTCACCCCTCCACTTT. The entire variable domain, with the rest obtained from reference TRBV7-8 and TRBJ1-6, is as follows: GAGVSQSPRYKVAKRGQDVALRCDPISGHVSLFWYQQALGQGPEFLTYFQNEAQLDKSGLPSDRFFAERPEGSVSTLKIQRTQQEDSAVYLCASSIWTGISYNSPLHFGNGTRLTVT.

The chain combines TRBV19 with TRBJ2-3; D is possibly TRBD1 (6 bases). Trimming stripped 10 bases from V and 5 bases from J, with 13 bases between. The CDR3 runs to 12 residues. CDR1 is LNHDA and CDR2 is SQIVND in the germline V gene (reference sequence). The CDR3 nucleotides read TGTGCCACGGGCGACAGGCTAGATACGCAGTATTTT. Protein: CATGDRLDTQYF.